This TCR beta chain was obtained from a study of cytomegalovirus exposure and HLA in healthy donors. This clone was seen only a few times. Its target is unknown. The PCR had 60 Vbeta and 13 Jbeta primers. Libraries were prepared by immunoSEQ multiplex PCR; TCRdb keeps only in-frame clonotypes and omits some of them. Among roughly 150,000 clones listed, 70% to 90% were seen once. Findings and limits, study-wide: As a later analysis revealed, most CMV-associated TCR beta chains appeared HLA-restricted.

V dropped 3 bases and J dropped 9 bases, with 18 bases sitting between them. In germline, CDR1 is SGHDT, CDR2 YYEEEE. CDR3 size: 14 residues. This TCR came from a woman between 18 and 29 years old in good health and CMV-seronegative. Material: PBMCs. The chain employs TRBV5-6 and TRBJ2-5; D call uncertain. The CDR3 region has the DNA TGTGCCAGCAGCTACCCAGGTCTCTCGGTGGCCCAGTACTTC. This sequence encodes CASSYPGLSVAQYF.